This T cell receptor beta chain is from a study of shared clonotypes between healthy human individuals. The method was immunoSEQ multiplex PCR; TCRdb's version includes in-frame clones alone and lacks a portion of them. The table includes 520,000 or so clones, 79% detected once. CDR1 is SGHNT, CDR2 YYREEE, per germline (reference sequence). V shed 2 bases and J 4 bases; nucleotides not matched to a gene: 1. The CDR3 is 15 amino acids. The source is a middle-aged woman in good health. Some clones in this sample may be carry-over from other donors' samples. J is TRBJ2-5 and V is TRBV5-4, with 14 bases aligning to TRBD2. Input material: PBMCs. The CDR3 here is CASSFGLAGGETQYF. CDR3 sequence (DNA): TGTGCCAGCAGCTTCGGACTAGCGGGAGGAGAGACCCAGTACTTC.